The clone carrying this TCR beta chain was seen at least ten times. Its antigen is unidentified. CDR3 size: 15 residues. After removal of 1 base from V and 7 bases from J, the junction contained 6 bases not matched to a gene. CDR1 MNHEY and CDR2 SVGAGI come from the germline V gene. Ahead of any ophthalmopathy symptoms, the blood sample was obtained at the first diagnosis of hyperthyroidism. Amplification targeted TCR beta CDR3 regions from RNA transcripts. First-round RT-PCR of the TCR CDR3 relied on the HTBI primer set. TCRdb re-derived calls from the multiplex PCR reads in MiXCR, one entry per CDR3 protein. This sample carries some 270,000 distinct CDR3 sequences, about an eighth of them seen once, and the ten largest clones take around 7.9%. The data originate from a study of T cells in Graves' hyperthyroidism and ophthalmopathy. Findings and limits, study-wide: Model predictions of ophthalmopathy came a median approximately 6.8 months before onset.

The sequencing sample was made of blood. The V call is TRBV6-5, the J call TRBJ2-1; 8 positions agree with TRBD2. This sequence was found in a young woman with Graves' hyperthyroidism that later progressed to Graves' ophthalmopathy. The CDR3 sequence is CASSYWSGGGNEQFF. The CDR3 DNA sequence: TGTGCCAGCAGTTACTGGTCGGGAGGGGGGAATGAGCAGTTCTTC.